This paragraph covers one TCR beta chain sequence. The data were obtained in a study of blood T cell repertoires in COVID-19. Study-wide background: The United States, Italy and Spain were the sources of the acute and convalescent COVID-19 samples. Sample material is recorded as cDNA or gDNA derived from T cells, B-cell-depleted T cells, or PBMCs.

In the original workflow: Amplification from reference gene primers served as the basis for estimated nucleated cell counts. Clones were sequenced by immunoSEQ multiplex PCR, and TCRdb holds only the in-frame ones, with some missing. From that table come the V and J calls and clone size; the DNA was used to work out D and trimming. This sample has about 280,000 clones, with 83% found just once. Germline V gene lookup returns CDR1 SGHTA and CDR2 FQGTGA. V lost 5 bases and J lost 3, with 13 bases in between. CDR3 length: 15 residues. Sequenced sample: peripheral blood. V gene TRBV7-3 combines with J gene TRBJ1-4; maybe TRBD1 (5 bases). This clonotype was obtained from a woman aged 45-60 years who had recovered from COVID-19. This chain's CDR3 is CASSLSGLPNEKLFF. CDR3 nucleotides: TGTGCCAGCAGCCTCTCAGGGTTACCTAATGAAAAACTGTTTTTT.